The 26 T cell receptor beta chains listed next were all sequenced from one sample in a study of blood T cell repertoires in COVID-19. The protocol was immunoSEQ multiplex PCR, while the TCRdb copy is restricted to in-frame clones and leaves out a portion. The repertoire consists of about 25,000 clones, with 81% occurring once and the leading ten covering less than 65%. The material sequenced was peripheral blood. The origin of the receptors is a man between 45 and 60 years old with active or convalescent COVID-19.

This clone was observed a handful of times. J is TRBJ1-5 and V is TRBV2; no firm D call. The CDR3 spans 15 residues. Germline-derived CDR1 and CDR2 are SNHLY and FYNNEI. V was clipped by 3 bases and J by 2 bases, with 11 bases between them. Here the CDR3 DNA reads TGTGCCAGCAGTGAGACCGGGATGGGCAATCAGCCCCAGCATTTT. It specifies CASSETGMGNQPQHF.

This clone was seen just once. CDR3 nucleotides: TGTGCCAGCAGTTACTCGAGTAAAGACGAGCAGTACTTC. Translation gives CASSYSSKDEQYF. The chain links TRBV6-6 to TRBJ2-7; D call uncertain. Trimming took off 0 bases at V and 5 bases at J, with 8 bases between the two ends. Germline assignment: CDR1 MNHNY and CDR2 SVGAGI (reference sequence). This CDR3 is built from 13 residues.

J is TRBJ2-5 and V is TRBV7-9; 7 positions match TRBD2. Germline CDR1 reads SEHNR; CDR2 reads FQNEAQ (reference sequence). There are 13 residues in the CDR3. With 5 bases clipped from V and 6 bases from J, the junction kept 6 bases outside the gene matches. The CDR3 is CASSPGLDKTQYF. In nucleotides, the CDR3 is TGTGCCAGCAGCCCAGGACTAGACAAGACCCAGTACTTC.

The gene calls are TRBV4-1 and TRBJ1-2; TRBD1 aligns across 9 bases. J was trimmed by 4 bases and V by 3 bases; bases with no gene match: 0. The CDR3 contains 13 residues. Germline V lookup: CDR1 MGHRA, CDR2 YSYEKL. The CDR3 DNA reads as TGCGCCAGCAGCCAGACAGGGGGCTATGGCTACACCTTC. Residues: CASSQTGGYGYTF.

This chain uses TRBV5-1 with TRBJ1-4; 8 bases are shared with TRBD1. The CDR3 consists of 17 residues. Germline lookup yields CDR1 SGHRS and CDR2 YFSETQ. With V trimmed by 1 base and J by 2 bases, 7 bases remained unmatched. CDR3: CASSLMAGGFTNEKLFF. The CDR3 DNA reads TGCGCCAGCAGCTTGATGGCAGGGGGCTTCACTAATGAAAAACTGTTTTTT. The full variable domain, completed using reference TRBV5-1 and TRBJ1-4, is KAGVTQTPRYLIKTRGQQVTLSCSPISGHRSVSWYQQTPGQGLQFLFEYFSETQRNKGNFPGRFSGRQFSNSRSEMNVSTLELGDSALYLCASSLMAGGFTNEKLFFGSGTQLSVL.

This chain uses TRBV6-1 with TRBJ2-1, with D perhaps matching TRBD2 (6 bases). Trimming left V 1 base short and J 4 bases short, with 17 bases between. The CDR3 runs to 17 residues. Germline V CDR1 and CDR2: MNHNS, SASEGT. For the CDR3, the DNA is TGTGCCAGCAGTGAAGGGAGGGGCAGGAGTCTTTACAATGAGCAGTTCTTC. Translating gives CASSEGRGRSLYNEQFF.

In DNA, the CDR3 is TGTGCCAGCAGCTTAGTGGGCAGCTCCTACAATGAGCAGTTCTTC. It codes for CASSLVGSSYNEQFF. This sequence joins TRBV7-6 and TRBJ2-1, with D hard to call. The CDR3 covers 15 residues. CDR1 and CDR2 (germline): SGHVS, FNYEAQ. Deletions cut 1 base from V and 0 bases from J, with 7 bases between.

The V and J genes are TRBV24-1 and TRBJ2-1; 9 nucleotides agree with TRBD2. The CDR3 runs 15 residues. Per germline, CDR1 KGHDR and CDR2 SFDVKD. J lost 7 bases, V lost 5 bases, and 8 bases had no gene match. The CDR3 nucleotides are TGTGCCACCAGTGGGCCTAGCGGGACTCTAAATGAGCAGTTCTTC. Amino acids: CATSGPSGTLNEQFF.

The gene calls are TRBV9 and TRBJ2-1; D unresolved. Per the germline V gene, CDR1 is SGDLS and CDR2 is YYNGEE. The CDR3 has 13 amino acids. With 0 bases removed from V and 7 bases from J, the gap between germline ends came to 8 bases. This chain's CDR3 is CASSVDRENEQFF. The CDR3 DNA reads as TGTGCCAGCAGCGTAGACAGAGAAAATGAGCAGTTCTTC.

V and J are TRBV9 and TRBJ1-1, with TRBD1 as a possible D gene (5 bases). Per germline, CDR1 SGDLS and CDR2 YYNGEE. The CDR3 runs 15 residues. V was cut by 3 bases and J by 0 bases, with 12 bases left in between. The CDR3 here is CASSARGTLNTEAFF. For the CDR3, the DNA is TGTGCCAGCAGCGCCCGGGGGACCTTGAACACTGAAGCTTTCTTT.

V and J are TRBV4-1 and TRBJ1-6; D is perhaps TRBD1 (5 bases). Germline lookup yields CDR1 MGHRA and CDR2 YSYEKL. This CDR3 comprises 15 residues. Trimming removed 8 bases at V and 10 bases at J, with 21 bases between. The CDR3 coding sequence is TGCGCCAGCCGAAGCGGGGGGGTCTTATACTCACCCCTCCACTTT. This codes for CASRSGGVLYSPLHF.

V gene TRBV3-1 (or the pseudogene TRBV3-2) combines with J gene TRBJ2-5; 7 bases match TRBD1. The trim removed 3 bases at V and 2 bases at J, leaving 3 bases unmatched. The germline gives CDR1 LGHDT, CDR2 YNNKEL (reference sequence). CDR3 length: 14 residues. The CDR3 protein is CASSQSGQQETQYF. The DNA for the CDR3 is TGTGCCAGCAGCCAGTCGGGACAGCAAGAGACCCAGTACTTC.

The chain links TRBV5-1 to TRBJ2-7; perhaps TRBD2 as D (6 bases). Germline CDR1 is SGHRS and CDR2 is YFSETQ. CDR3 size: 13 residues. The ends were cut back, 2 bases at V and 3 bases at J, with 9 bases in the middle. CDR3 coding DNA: TGCGCCAGCAGCTTTTCGCGGGGCTACGAGCAGTACTTC. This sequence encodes CASSFSRGYEQYF.

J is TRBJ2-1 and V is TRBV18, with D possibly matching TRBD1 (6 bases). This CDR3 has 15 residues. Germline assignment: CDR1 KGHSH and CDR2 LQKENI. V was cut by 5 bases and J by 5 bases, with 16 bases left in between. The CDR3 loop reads CASSSALKGDNEQFF. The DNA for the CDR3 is TGTGCCAGCTCATCAGCCCTAAAGGGGGACAATGAGCAGTTCTTC.

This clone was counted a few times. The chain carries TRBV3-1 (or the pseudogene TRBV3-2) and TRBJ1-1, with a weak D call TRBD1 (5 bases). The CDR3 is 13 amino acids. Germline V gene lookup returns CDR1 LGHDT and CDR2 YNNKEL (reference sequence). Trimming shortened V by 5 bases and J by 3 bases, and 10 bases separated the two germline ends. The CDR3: CASSTLQDTEAFF. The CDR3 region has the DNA TGTGCCAGCAGCACATTACAGGACACTGAAGCTTTCTTT.

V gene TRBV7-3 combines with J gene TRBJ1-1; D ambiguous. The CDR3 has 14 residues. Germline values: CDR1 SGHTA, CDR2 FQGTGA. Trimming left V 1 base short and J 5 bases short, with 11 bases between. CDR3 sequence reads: CASSLKAGRTEAFF. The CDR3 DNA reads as TGTGCCAGCAGCTTAAAGGCAGGAAGGACTGAAGCTTTCTTT.

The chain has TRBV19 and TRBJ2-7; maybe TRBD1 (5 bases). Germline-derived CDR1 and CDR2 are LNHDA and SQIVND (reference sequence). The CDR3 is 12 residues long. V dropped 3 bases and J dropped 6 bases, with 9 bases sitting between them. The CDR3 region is CASSMTAAEQYF. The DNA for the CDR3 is TGTGCCAGTAGTATGACAGCCGCCGAGCAGTACTTC.

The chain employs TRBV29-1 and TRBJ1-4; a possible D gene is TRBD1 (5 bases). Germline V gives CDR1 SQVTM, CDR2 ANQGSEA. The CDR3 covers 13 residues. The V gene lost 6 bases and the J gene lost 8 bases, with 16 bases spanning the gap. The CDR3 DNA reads TGCAGCGTGTTCCTCAGGGCGGGGGAAAAACTGTTTTTT. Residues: CSVFLRAGEKLFF. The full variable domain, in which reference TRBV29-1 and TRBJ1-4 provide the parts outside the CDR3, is SAVISQKPSRDICQRGTSLTIQCQVDSQVTMMFWYRQQPGQSLTLIATANQGSEATYESGFVIDKFPISRPNLTFSTLTVSNMSPEDSSIYLCSVFLRAGEKLFFGSGTQLSVL.

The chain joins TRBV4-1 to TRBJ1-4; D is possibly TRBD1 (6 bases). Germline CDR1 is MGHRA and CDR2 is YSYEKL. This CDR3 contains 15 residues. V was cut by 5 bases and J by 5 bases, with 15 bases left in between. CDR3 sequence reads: CASSSWGGLNEKLFF. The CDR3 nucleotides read TGCGCCAGCAGCAGCTGGGGGGGGCTAAATGAAAAACTGTTTTTT.

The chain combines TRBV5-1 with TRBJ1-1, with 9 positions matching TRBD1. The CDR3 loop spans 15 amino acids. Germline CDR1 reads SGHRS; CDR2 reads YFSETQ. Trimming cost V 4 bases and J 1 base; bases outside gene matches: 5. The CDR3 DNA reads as TGCGCCAGCAGCCAACAGGGGGCGGCGAACACTGAAGCTTTCTTT. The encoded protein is CASSQQGAANTEAFF.

This CDR3 reads CASTFKGLKGEQYF. CDR3 nucleotide sequence: TGTGCCAGCACTTTTAAGGGGCTGAAAGGCGAGCAGTACTTC. This sequence joins TRBV11-2 and TRBJ2-7, with D tentatively TRBD1 (5 bases). This CDR3 has 14 amino acids. Trimming removed 7 bases from V and 6 bases from J, with 19 bases in between. The germline gives CDR1 SGHAT, CDR2 FQNNGV.

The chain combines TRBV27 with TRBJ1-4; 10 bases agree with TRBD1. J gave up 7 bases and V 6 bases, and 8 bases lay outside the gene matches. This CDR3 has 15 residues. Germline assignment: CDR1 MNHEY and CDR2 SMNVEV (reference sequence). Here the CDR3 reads CASRKTGTGVEKLFF. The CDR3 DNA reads TGTGCCAGCAGGAAAACCGGGACAGGGGTTGAAAAACTGTTTTTT.

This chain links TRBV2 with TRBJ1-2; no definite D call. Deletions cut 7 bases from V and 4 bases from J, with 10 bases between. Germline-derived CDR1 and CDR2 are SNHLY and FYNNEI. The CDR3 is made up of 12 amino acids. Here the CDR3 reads CASNGDGYGYTF. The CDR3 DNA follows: TGTGCCAGCAACGGGGATGGCTATGGCTACACCTTC.

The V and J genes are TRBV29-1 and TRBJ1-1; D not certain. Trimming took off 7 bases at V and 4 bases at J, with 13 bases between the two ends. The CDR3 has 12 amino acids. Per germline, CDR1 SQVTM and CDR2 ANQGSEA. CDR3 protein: CSAYTFGTEAFF. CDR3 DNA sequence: TGCAGCGCATACACGTTTGGCACTGAAGCTTTCTTT.

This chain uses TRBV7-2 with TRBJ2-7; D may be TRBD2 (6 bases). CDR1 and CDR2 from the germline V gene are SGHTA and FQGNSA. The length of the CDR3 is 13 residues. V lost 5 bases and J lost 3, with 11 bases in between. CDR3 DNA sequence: TGTGCCAGCAGCCCGGGACTGGGCTACGAGCAGTACTTC. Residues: CASSPGLGYEQYF. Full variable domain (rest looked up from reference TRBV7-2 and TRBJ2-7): GAGVSQSPSNKVTEKGKDVELRCDPISGHTALYWYRQSLGQGLEFLIYFQGNSAPDKSGLPSDRFSAERTGGSVSTLTIQRTQQEDSAVYLCASSPGLGYEQYFGPGTRLTVT.

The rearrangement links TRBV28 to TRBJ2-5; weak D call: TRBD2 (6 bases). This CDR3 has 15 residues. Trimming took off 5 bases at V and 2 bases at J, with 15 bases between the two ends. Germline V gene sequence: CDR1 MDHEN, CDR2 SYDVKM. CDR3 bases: TGTGCCAGCAGTCCCCGGGGGAAGAGGCAAGAGACCCAGTACTTC. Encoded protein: CASSPRGKRQETQYF.